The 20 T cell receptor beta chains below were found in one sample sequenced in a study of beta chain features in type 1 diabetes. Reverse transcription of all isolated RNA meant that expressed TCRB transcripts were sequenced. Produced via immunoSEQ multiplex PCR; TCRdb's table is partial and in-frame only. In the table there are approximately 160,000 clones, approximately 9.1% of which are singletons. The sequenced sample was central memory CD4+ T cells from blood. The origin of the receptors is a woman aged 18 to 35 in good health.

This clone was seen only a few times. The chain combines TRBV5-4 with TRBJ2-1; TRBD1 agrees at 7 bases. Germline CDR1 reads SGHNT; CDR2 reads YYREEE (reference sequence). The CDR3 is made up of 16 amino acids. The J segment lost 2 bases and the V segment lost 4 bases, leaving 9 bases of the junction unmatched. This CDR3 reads CASSRTSGTAYNEQFF. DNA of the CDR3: TGTGCCAGCAGCCGAACGTCCGGGACAGCCTACAATGAGCAGTTCTTC.

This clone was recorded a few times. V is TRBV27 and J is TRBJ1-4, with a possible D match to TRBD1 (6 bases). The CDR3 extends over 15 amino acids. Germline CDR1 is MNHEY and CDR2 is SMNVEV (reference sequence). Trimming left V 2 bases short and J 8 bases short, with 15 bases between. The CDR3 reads CASSLGNRVGEKLFF. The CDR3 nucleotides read TGTGCCAGCAGTTTAGGGAACAGGGTAGGGGAAAAACTGTTTTTT.

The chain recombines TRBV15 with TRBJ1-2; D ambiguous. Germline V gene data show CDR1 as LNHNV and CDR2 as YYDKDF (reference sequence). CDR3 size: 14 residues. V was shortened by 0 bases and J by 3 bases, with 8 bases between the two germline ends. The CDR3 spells CATSRDVQDYGYTF. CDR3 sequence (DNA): TGTGCCACCAGCAGAGATGTCCAGGACTATGGCTACACCTTC. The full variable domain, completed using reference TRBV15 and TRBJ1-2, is DAMVIQNPRYQVTQFGKPVTLSCSQTLNHNVMYWYQQKSSQAPKLLFHYYDKDFNNEADTPDNFQSRRPNTSFCFLDIRSPGLGDTAMYLCATSRDVQDYGYTFGSGTRLTVV.

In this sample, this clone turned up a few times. DNA of the CDR3: TGCAGCGTTCGGACAGGGGGCGCAGGTCAGCCCCAGCATTTT. Translating it yields CSVRTGGAGQPQHF. The rearrangement uses TRBV29-1 and TRBJ1-5; 11 bases agree with TRBD1. With V trimmed by 5 bases and J by 6 bases, 6 bases remained unmatched. Germline V gene data show CDR1 as SQVTM and CDR2 as ANQGSEA. The CDR3 spans 14 residues. Together with reference TRBV29-1 and TRBJ1-5, the CDR3 gives the full variable domain: SAVISQKPSRDICQRGTSLTIQCQVDSQVTMMFWYRQQPGQSLTLIATANQGSEATYESGFVIDKFPISRPNLTFSTLTVSNMSPEDSSIYLCSVRTGGAGQPQHFGDGTRLSIL.

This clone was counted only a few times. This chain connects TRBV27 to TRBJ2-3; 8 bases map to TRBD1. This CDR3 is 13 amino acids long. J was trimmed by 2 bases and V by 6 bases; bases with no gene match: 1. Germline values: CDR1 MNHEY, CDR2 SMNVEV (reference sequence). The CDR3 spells CASRGQDTDTQYF. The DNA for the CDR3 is TGTGCCAGCAGGGGACAGGACACAGATACGCAGTATTTT.

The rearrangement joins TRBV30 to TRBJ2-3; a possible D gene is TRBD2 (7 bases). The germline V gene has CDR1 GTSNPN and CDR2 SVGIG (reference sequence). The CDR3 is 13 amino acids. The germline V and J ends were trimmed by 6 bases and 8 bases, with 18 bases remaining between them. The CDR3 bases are TGTGCCTGCGCGGGGGCGAGGTTCGGTACGCAGTATTTT. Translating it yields CACAGARFGTQYF.

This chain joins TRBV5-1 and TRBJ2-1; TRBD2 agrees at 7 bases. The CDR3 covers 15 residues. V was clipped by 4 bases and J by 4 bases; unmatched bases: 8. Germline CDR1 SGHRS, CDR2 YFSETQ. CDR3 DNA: TGCGCCAGCAGCCTCCCATGGACTAGTTACAATGAGCAGTTCTTC. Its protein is CASSLPWTSYNEQFF.

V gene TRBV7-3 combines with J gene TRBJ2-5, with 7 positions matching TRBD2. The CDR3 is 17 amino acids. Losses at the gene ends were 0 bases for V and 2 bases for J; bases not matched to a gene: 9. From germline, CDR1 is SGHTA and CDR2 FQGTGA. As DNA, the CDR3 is TGTGCCAGCAGCTTAACAGGGGTCTCTAGCGGACAAGAGACCCAGTACTTC. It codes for CASSLTGVSSGQETQYF.

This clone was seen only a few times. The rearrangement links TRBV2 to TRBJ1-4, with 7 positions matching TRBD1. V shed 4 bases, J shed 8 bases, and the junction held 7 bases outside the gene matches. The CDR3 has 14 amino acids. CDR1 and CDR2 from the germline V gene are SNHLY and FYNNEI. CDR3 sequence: CASSGDSGYEKLFF. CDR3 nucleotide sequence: TGTGCCAGCAGTGGGGACAGCGGATACGAAAAACTGTTTTTT.

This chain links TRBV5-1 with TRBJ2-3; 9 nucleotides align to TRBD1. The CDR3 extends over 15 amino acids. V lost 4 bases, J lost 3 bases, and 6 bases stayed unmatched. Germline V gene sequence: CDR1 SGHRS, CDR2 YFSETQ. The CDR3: CASSLTGGRTDTQYF. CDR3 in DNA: TGCGCCAGCAGCCTCACAGGGGGCAGGACAGATACGCAGTATTTT.

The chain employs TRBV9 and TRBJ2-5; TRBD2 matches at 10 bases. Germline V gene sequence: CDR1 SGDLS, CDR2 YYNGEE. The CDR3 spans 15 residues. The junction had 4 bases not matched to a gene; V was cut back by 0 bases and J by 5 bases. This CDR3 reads CASSVASGGQETQYF. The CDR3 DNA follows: TGTGCCAGCAGCGTAGCTAGCGGGGGACAGGAGACCCAGTACTTC.

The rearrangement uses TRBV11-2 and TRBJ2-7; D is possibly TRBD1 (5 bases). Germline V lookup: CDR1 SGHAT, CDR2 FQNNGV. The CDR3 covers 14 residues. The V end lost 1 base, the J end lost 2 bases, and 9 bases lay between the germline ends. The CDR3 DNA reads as TGTGCCAGCAGCTTAGGGGGCGGTCCCTACGAGCAGTACTTC. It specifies CASSLGGGPYEQYF.

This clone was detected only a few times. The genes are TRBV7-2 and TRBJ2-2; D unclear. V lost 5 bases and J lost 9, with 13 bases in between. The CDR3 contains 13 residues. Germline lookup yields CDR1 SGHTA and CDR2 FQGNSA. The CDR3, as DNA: TGTGCCAGCAGCACCTCGCCGGTCCGGGAGCTGTTTTTT. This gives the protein CASSTSPVRELFF. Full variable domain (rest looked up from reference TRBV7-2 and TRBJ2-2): GAGVSQSPSNKVTEKGKDVELRCDPISGHTALYWYRQSLGQGLEFLIYFQGNSAPDKSGLPSDRFSAERTGGSVSTLTIQRTQQEDSAVYLCASSTSPVRELFFGEGSRLTVL.

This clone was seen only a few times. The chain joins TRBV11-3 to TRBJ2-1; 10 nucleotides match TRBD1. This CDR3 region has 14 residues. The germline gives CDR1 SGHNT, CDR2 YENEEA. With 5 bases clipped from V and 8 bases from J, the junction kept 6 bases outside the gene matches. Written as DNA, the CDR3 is TGTGCCAGCAGCGCTCCGGGACAGGGGCATGAGCAGTTCTTC. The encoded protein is CASSAPGQGHEQFF.

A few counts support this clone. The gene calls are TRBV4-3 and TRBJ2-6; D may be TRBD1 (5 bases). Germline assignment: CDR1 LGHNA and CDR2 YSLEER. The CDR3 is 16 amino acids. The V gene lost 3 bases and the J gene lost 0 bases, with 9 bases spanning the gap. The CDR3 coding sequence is TGCGCCAGCAGCCAGGGGCGGTACTCTGGGGCCAACGTCCTGACTTTC. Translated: CASSQGRYSGANVLTF.

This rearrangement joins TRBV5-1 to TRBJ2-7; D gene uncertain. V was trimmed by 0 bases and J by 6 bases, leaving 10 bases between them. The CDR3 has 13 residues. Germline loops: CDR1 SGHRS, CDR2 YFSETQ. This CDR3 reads CASSLVTPGEQYF. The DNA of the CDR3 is TGCGCCAGCAGCTTGGTTACCCCCGGCGAGCAGTACTTC.

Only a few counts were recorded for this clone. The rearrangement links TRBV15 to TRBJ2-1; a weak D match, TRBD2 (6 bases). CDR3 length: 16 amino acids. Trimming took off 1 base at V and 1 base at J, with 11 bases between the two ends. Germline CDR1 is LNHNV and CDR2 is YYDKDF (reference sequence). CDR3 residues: CATSRGGTVSYNEQFF. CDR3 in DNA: TGTGCCACCAGCAGAGGAGGGACTGTTTCCTACAATGAGCAGTTCTTC.

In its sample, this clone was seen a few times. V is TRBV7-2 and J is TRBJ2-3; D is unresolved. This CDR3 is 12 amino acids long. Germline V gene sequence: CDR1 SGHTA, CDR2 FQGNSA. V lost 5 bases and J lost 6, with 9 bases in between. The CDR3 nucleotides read TGTGCCAGCAGCCTTGTCTCTGATACGCAGTATTTT. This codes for CASSLVSDTQYF.

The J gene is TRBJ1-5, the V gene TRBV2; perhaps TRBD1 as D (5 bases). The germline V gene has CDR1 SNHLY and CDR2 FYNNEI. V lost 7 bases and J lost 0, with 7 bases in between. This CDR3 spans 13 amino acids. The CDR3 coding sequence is TGTGCCAGCAAGGGGAATAGCAATCAGCCCCAGCATTTT. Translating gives CASKGNSNQPQHF.

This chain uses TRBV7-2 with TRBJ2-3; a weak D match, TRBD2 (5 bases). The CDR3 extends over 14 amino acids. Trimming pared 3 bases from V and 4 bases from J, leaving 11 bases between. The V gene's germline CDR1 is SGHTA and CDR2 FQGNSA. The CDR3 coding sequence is TGTGCCAGCAGCTTCGCCCAGAGGGCAGATACGCAGTATTTT. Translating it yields CASSFAQRADTQYF.